The 29 T cell receptor beta chains reported below all come from one sample, sequenced in a study of T-cell memory formation after mild COVID-19 (dated by TCRdb to about 2021). The library was obtained by 5' RACE. The sequencer listed for this sample is Illumina NovaSeq 6000. TCRdb itself trimmed the public reads at Q25 with fastp, ran MiXCR and retained productive beta chains. Records with the same CDR3 protein are collapsed into one entry carrying the most frequent genes and DNA. Present in this sample are a few hundred thousand distinct CDR3 sequences, roughly 21% of which were seen just once. The ten top clones hold 20% to 25% of the sample. The sample taken for sequencing was PBMCs or a T cell subset sorted from them (not recorded which). The receptors come from a man between 18 and 35 years old who had mild COVID-19 (a few samples of this study predate the infection). The sample titles of this study are shuffled in the database, so cell type and time point are left out; the donor was told from shared clones.

This clonotype was found a few times. The chain couples TRBV20-1 to TRBJ2-5; 7 bases line up with TRBD2. Germline CDR1 and CDR2: DFQATT and SNEGSKA (reference sequence). The CDR3 length is 14 residues. Trimming cost V 7 bases and J 0 bases; bases outside gene matches: 8. The CDR3 sequence is CSVVGGLDQETQYF. CDR3 nucleotides: TGCAGTGTGGTCGGGGGGTTGGACCAAGAGACCCAGTACTTC.

This clonotype was counted between two and nine times. The chain recombines TRBV7-9 with TRBJ1-5; a possible D gene is TRBD1 (5 bases). V lost 5 bases and J lost 7, with 9 bases in between. The CDR3 consists of 12 residues. CDR1 is SEHNR, CDR2 FQNEAQ, per germline (reference sequence). CDR3: CASSPGSQPQHF. The CDR3 DNA follows: TGTGCCAGCAGCCCAGGGTCCCAGCCCCAGCATTTT.

The chain carries TRBV10-3 and TRBJ1-1; D gene unclear. Trimming removed 6 bases from V and 1 base from J, with 9 bases in between. Germline CDR1 is ENHRY and CDR2 is SYGVKD. This CDR3 comprises 13 residues. This CDR3 reads CAISEQENTEAFF. CDR3 nucleotides: TGTGCCATCAGCGAGCAGGAGAACACTGAAGCTTTCTTT.

This sequence joins TRBV5-1 and TRBJ1-4, with D perhaps TRBD1 (6 bases). Trimming removed 3 bases at V and 0 bases at J, with 9 bases between. CDR1 is SGHRS, CDR2 YFSETQ, per germline. This CDR3 is 15 amino acids long. CDR3: CASSSRQATNEKLFF. CDR3 bases: TGCGCCAGCAGCTCCCGACAGGCAACTAATGAAAAACTGTTTTTT. Complete variable domain (other parts from reference TRBV5-1 and TRBJ1-4): KAGVTQTPRYLIKTRGQQVTLSCSPISGHRSVSWYQQTPGQGLQFLFEYFSETQRNKGNFPGRFSGRQFSNSRSEMNVSTLELGDSALYLCASSSRQATNEKLFFGSGTQLSVL.

This clonotype appeared a few times. J is TRBJ2-3 and V is TRBV6-2 or TRBV6-3, with D possibly matching TRBD2 (5 bases). The germline gives CDR1 MNHEY, CDR2 SVGEGT. This CDR3 spans 15 amino acids. Between the trimmed V and J ends, which lost 0 bases and 7 bases, there was a span of 14 bases. The CDR3 is CASSYSSDPTNTQYF. For the CDR3, the DNA is TGTGCCAGCAGTTACTCTAGCGACCCAACCAATACGCAGTATTTT.

The V call is TRBV29-1, the J call TRBJ1-1; D is undetermined. Trimming took 6 bases from V and 1 from J, leaving 21 bases between them. In germline, CDR1 is SQVTM, CDR2 ANQGSEA. The length of the CDR3 is 16 residues. The CDR3 protein is CSVAVGLVGKNTEAFF. The DNA for the CDR3 is TGCAGCGTCGCCGTGGGGTTGGTAGGGAAGAACACTGAAGCTTTCTTT.

The chain links TRBV20-1 to TRBJ1-5; D unclear. CDR3 size: 14 residues. CDR1 and CDR2 from the germline V gene are DFQATT and SNEGSKA (reference sequence). Trimming shortened V by 6 bases and J by 0 bases, and 12 bases separated the two germline ends. CDR3: CSARPSYSNQPQHF. In nucleotides, the CDR3 is TGCAGTGCCCGCCCCAGCTATAGCAATCAGCCCCAGCATTTT.

This clonotype was seen many times. The chain links TRBV28 to TRBJ2-7; D is perhaps TRBD1 (5 bases). Between the trimmed V and J ends, which lost 3 bases and 7 bases, there was a span of 10 bases. The CDR3 runs 12 residues. CDR1 MDHEN and CDR2 SYDVKM come from the germline V gene. CDR3 DNA: TGTGCCAGCAGTTTGTACAGGAGAGAGCAGTACTTC. It encodes CASSLYRREQYF. Looking up the rest from reference TRBV28 and TRBJ2-7 gives the full variable domain: DVKVTQSSRYLVKRTGEKVFLECVQDMDHENMFWYRQDPGLGLRLIYFSYDVKMKEKGDIPEGYSVSREKKERFSLILESASTNQTSMYLCASSLYRREQYFGPGTRLTVT.

The chain couples TRBV12-3 or TRBV12-4 to TRBJ1-2; D gene ambiguous. CDR3 length equals 14 residues. The ends were cut back, 5 bases at V and 4 bases at J, with 14 bases in the middle. The CDR3, as DNA: TGTGCCAGCAGTCATACTACGGGTCCCTATGGCTACACCTTC. It yields the protein CASSHTTGPYGYTF.

The chain joins TRBV7-2 to TRBJ2-5; 7 bases match TRBD1. The germline V gene encodes CDR1 SGHTA and CDR2 FQGNSA. CDR3 length: 14 residues. The J segment lost 5 bases and the V segment lost 6 bases, leaving 9 bases of the junction unmatched. CDR3 in DNA: TGTGCCAGCAGGGGGAGAACAGGGGTTGAGACCCAGTACTTC. Translation: CASRGRTGVETQYF.

V usage is TRBV7-2 and J usage is TRBJ2-5; 11 bases agree with TRBD1. Germline V CDR1 and CDR2: SGHTA, FQGNSA. The V and J ends lost 1 base and 4 bases, in that order; junction bases with no gene match: 8. CDR3 length equals 17 residues. As DNA, the CDR3 is TGTGCCAGCAGCTTAGTTATGTGGACAGGGGGCGGAGAGACCCAGTACTTC. Residues: CASSLVMWTGGGETQYF.

This clonotype was detected only a few times. The chain joins TRBV10-2 to TRBJ1-4, with D uncertain. The CDR3 loop spans 11 amino acids. V lost 6 bases, J lost 12 bases, and 11 bases lay in between. The germline V gene encodes CDR1 WSHSY and CDR2 SAAADI. Here the CDR3 DNA reads TGCGCCAGCAGCTCTATGTCCGAACTGTTTTTT. This gives the protein CASSSMSELFF.

The chain combines TRBV4-1 with TRBJ1-2, with a possible D match to TRBD1 (6 bases). The germline V gene has CDR1 MGHRA and CDR2 YSYEKL. The CDR3 contains 14 residues. V lost 4 bases and J 6 bases, leaving 15 bases between the germline ends. CDR3 nucleotides: TGCGCCAGCAGCCTCCATTGGGGGGCGGATGGCTACACCTTC. This sequence encodes CASSLHWGADGYTF.

This clonotype was observed a few times. V usage is TRBV12-3 or TRBV12-4 and J usage is TRBJ2-1, with 7 positions matching TRBD2. There are 13 residues in the CDR3. Trimming cost V 4 bases and J 6 bases; bases outside gene matches: 3. The CDR3 here is CASSSREVNEQFF. Here the CDR3 DNA reads TGTGCCAGCAGTTCCCGGGAGGTCAATGAGCAGTTCTTC.

This clonotype was observed a few times. This chain links TRBV4-1 with TRBJ1-1, with 7 bases matching TRBD1. The CDR3 has 13 residues. V dropped 4 bases and J dropped 7; count of bases not matched to a gene: 6. CDR1 and CDR2 from the germline V gene are MGHRA and YSYEKL. CDR3 bases: TGCGCCAGCAGCCCTAGGACAGGACGTGAAGCTTTCTTT. Translated, it gives CASSPRTGREAFF.

The gene calls are TRBV4-1 and TRBJ2-3; 10 bases line up with TRBD1. The germline V gene encodes CDR1 MGHRA and CDR2 YSYEKL. This CDR3 spans 14 amino acids. V dropped 6 bases and J dropped 5; count of bases not matched to a gene: 5. CDR3 protein: CASSPGQGGDTQYF. CDR3 sequence (DNA): TGCGCCAGCAGTCCCGGACAGGGGGGAGATACGCAGTATTTT.

This clonotype was seen a handful of times. The CDR3: CSVSTQGATEAFF. The CDR3 region has the DNA TGCAGCGTCTCTACGCAAGGGGCAACTGAAGCTTTCTTT. The V gene is TRBV20-1, the J gene TRBJ1-1, with D possibly TRBD1 on 5 matching bases. The CDR3 length is 13 residues. The germline V gene has CDR1 DFQATT and CDR2 SNEGSKA (reference sequence).

V gene TRBV27 combines with J gene TRBJ1-1; D not resolved. The CDR3 sequence is 16 residues long. V lost 2 bases and J lost 2, with 15 bases in between. Germline loops: CDR1 MNHEY, CDR2 SMNVEV (reference sequence). CDR3 in amino acids: CASSLRVGWQNTEAFF. The CDR3 DNA follows: TGTGCCAGCAGTTTACGGGTTGGTTGGCAAAACACTGAAGCTTTCTTT.

The gene calls are TRBV7-6 and TRBJ2-5; D is possibly TRBD2 (6 bases). Trimming stripped 1 base from V and 0 bases from J, with 15 bases between. CDR3 size: 17 residues. The V gene's germline CDR1 is SGHVS and CDR2 FNYEAQ. CDR3 amino acids: CASSLDLRGPYQETQYF. Here the CDR3 DNA reads TGTGCCAGCAGCTTAGACTTGCGGGGACCGTACCAAGAGACCCAGTACTTC. Full variable domain (missing parts from reference TRBV7-6 and TRBJ2-5): GAGVSQSPRYKVTKRGQDVALRCDPISGHVSLYWYRQALGQGPEFLTYFNYEAQQDKSGLPNDRFSAERPEGSISTLTIQRTEQRDSAMYRCASSLDLRGPYQETQYFGPGTRLLVL.

This clonotype was recorded at least ten times. The chain employs TRBV4-3 and TRBJ2-4; 8 positions agree with TRBD2. Looked up from germline, CDR1 is LGHNA and CDR2 is YSLEER. The CDR3 length is 15 residues. The V and J ends lost 4 bases and 8 bases, in that order; junction bases with no gene match: 10. The CDR3 nucleotides are TGCGCCAGCAGCCGAACCTCCCCGGGAGGGGACATTCAGTACTTC. Translating it yields CASSRTSPGGDIQYF.

V usage is TRBV6-5 and J usage is TRBJ2-6; tentatively, D is TRBD2 (5 bases). The CDR3 sequence is 16 residues long. V was pared by 7 bases and J by 0 bases, with 13 bases between. The germline gives CDR1 MNHEY, CDR2 SVGAGI. The CDR3 bases are TGTGCCAGCACACGAGAGGGAAGCTCTGGGGCCAACGTCCTGACTTTC. It encodes CASTREGSSGANVLTF.

Details on this clonotype: The junction does not match germline at one end; this may be a read error. The chain has TRBV6-5 and TRBJ2-6, with TRBD1 matching over 7 bases. Germline values: CDR1 MNHEY, CDR2 SVGAGI. The CDR3 consists of 14 residues. The CDR3, as DNA: TGTGCCAGCAGTTACTCCCAGGGGGACAACGTCCTGACTTTC. The encoded protein is CASSYSQGDNVLTF.

This clonotype appeared a few times. The chain joins TRBV6-6 to TRBJ2-7; 9 bases map to TRBD1. The V gene end was trimmed by 5 bases and the J gene end by 7 bases; junction bases not matched to a gene: 6. Germline CDR1 and CDR2: MNHNY and SVGAGI (reference sequence). This CDR3 comprises 13 residues. CDR3 residues: CASSGTGLKEQYF. The DNA of the CDR3 is TGTGCCAGCAGTGGGACAGGGCTTAAAGAGCAGTACTTC.

The V gene is TRBV30, the J gene TRBJ2-7; D gene unclear. This CDR3 comprises 11 residues. Germline V gene data show CDR1 as GTSNPN and CDR2 as SVGIG (reference sequence). V lost 1 base, J lost 3 bases, and 4 bases lay in between. CDR3 region: CAWSDRYEQYF. DNA for the CDR3: TGTGCCTGGAGTGATCGCTACGAGCAGTACTTC.

The chain recombines TRBV9 with TRBJ2-7; the D is unclear. Germline V CDR1 and CDR2: SGDLS, YYNGEE. V dropped 0 bases and J dropped 6 bases, with 10 bases sitting between them. The CDR3 is made up of 13 amino acids. The chain's CDR3 is CASSVGQVAEQYF. In nucleotides, the CDR3 is TGTGCCAGCAGCGTAGGGCAGGTTGCCGAGCAGTACTTC.

J is TRBJ1-4 and V is TRBV12-3 or TRBV12-4, with TRBD1 as a possible D gene (6 bases). The CDR3 is 13 amino acids. V lost 5 bases, J lost 7 bases, and 11 bases lay in between. CDR3 in DNA: TGTGCCAGCAGTAAGAACAGGGTTGAAAAACTGTTTTTT. Its translation is CASSKNRVEKLFF.

Only a few counts were recorded for this clonotype. The rearrangement joins TRBV6-2 or TRBV6-3 to TRBJ2-7; D might be TRBD1 or TRBD2, each matching 5 bases. V was cut by 6 bases and J by 2 bases, with 17 bases left in between. The CDR3 is 15 amino acids. Germline lookup yields CDR1 MNHEY and CDR2 SVGEGT. The CDR3 DNA sequence: TGTGCCAGCAGCACAGGATCAGGGAGTCCCTACGAGCAGTACTTC. It is translated as CASSTGSGSPYEQYF.

This clonotype has just a few counts. V is TRBV9 and J is TRBJ2-5, with 11 bases lining up with TRBD1. V gave up 3 bases and J gave up 3 bases; unmatched junction bases: 7. Looked up from germline, CDR1 is SGDLS and CDR2 is YYNGEE. CDR3 length: 16 amino acids. DNA of the CDR3: TGTGCCAGCAGCGCAGGACAGGGGGCCGGAAAAGAGACCCAGTACTTC. Encoded protein: CASSAGQGAGKETQYF. The variable domain in full, with the rest retrieved from reference TRBV9 and TRBJ2-5, is DSGVTQTPKHLITATGQRVTLRCSPRSGDLSVYWYQQSLDQGLQFLIQYYNGEERAKGNILERFSAQQFPDLHSELNLSSLELGDSALYFCASSAGQGAGKETQYFGPGTRLLVL.

This chain connects TRBV5-5 to TRBJ2-7; D unclear. CDR3 length: 15 amino acids. V was pared by 6 bases and J by 0 bases, with 16 bases between. CDR1 and CDR2 (germline): SGHKS, YYEKEE (reference sequence). The CDR3 sequence: CASTRTSWSSYEQYF. CDR3 bases: TGTGCCAGCACCAGGACGTCCTGGTCCTCCTACGAGCAGTACTTC.